A selection of T cell receptor beta chains follows, all from one sample in a study of T cells in localized non-small cell lung cancer. This table comes from immunoSEQ multiplex PCR, and its TCRdb copy is limited to in-frame clones, with some not included. The sample includes 65,000 to 80,000 clones, approximately 84% of them seen just once. Here the sequenced sample was peripheral blood, taken before any cancer treatment. These receptor sequences come from a female donor older than 55 with stage I lung adenocarcinoma. The CDR3 runs from the conserved cysteine through the conserved F or W. Each record gives: clone size, J gene, D gene, V gene, CDR3 DNA, CDR3 protein. D genes are given only for firm matches. Clone size is shown for a subset of rows, as once, few, many or a class of expanded clone.

>NA|TRBJ2-4|NA|TRBV14
TGTGCCAGCAGCCAAGAGGTCCCAGCCATTCAGTACTTC
CASSQEVPAIQYF
>NA|TRBJ2-7|TRBD1|TRBV2
TGTGCCAGCAGTTCGGACAGGGTGGAAGGATACGAGCAGTACTTC
CASSSDRVEGYEQYF
>NA|TRBJ2-5|TRBD1|TRBV7-2
TGTGCCAGCAGCACCCGAGGGGGCCACCAAGAGACCCAGTACTTC
CASSTRGGHQETQYF
>NA|TRBJ2-3|NA|TRBV2
TGTGCCAGCAGTGAAAGCCGGAGCACAGATACGCAGTATTTT
CASSESRSTDTQYF
>NA|TRBJ2-2|TRBD2|TRBV19
TGTGCCAGTAGTATTGGGACTAGCGGGAGCGGGGAGCTGTTTTTT
CASSIGTSGSGELFF
>NA|TRBJ2-1|TRBD2|TRBV6-1
TGTGCCAGCAGTGATTGGCGGGGGGGCTCAAATGAGCAGTTCTTC
CASSDWRGGSNEQFF
>NA|TRBJ2-1|NA|TRBV5-1
TGCGCCAGCAGAGAACAGGGAGCCTACAATGAGCAGTTCTTC
CASREQGAYNEQFF
>NA|TRBJ2-2|NA|TRBV5-1
TGCGCCAGCAGCTTGGGGCCGTTACCTAACACCGGGGAGCTGTTTTTT
CASSLGPLPNTGELFF
>once|TRBJ1-4|TRBD1|TRBV18
TGTGCCAGCTCAGAAGCGGGACAGGGGCTCAGACTGTTTTTT
CASSEAGQGLRLFF
>NA|TRBJ1-4|NA|TRBV10-3
TGTGCCATCAGTGCAGAGAGGGGAGAAAAACTGTTTTTT
CAISAERGEKLFF
>NA|TRBJ2-1|NA|TRBV6-5
TGTGCCAGCAGTGATCAAGCCTACAATGAGCAGTTCTTC
CASSDQAYNEQFF
>NA|TRBJ2-2|TRBD2|TRBV5-1
TGCGCCAGCAGCTGGACTAGCGGGAGCACCGGGGAGCTGTTTTTT
CASSWTSGSTGELFF
>NA|TRBJ1-4|TRBD1|TRBV19
TGTGCCAGTTCGCAGGACAGGGATCCTAATGAAAAACTGTTTTTT
CASSQDRDPNEKLFF
>NA|TRBJ2-3|TRBD2|TRBV4-2
TGTGCCAGCAGCCAAGGAGGACTAGCGTATTTT
CASSQGGLAYF
>once|TRBJ2-6|TRBD1|TRBV7-9
TGTGCCAGCAGCTTAGACCGGGACAGGGGGCTCAACGTCCTGACTTTC
CASSLDRDRGLNVLTF
>NA|TRBJ2-3|TRBD2|TRBV4-2
TGTGCCAGCTCTAGCGGGAACACAGATACGCAGTATTTT
CASSSGNTDTQYF
>NA|TRBJ2-6|NA|TRBV4-3
TGCGCCAGCAGCCAAGATATCCTAGGGGGAGGGGCCAACGTCCTGACTTTC
CASSQDILGGGANVLTF
>NA|TRBJ1-3|NA|TRBV11-3
TGTGCCAGCAGCTTCACGGTGTATGGAAACACCATATATTTT
CASSFTVYGNTIYF
>NA|TRBJ1-1|NA|TRBV7-2
TGTGCCAGCAGCCCGGTAGTTCGCACTGAAGCTTTCTTT
CASSPVVRTEAFF
>few|TRBJ2-1|NA|TRBV13
TGTGCCAGCAGCTTACAAGGGCCGCAGTTCTTC
CASSLQGPQFF
>NA|TRBJ1-1|TRBD1|TRBV19
TGTGCCAGTAGTATAGGGGGACAGGGGAGGACCACTGAAGCTTTCTTT
CASSIGGQGRTTEAFF
>NA|TRBJ1-5|NA|TRBV25-1
TGTGCCAGCAGTCCCTACGGAGGGGCGGAGCCCCAGCATTTT
CASSPYGGAEPQHF
>few|TRBJ1-2|NA|TRBV6-5
TGTGCCAGCAGTTATGATGGGAATTATGGCTACACCTTC
CASSYDGNYGYTF
>few|TRBJ2-1|TRBD2|TRBV5-4
TGTGCCAGCAGCGCCGGGACTAGCGGCCTTGGTGAGCAGTTCTTC
CASSAGTSGLGEQFF
>NA|TRBJ2-2|NA|TRBV7-3
TGTGCCAGCAGCCGCTCGACTGGGCTGGGCACCGGGGAGCTGTTTTTT
CASSRSTGLGTGELFF
>NA|TRBJ2-7|TRBD1|TRBV5-1
TGCGCCAGCAGCTGGACAGGGGGCCTAAGCTCCTACGAGCAGTACTTC
CASSWTGGLSSYEQYF
>NA|TRBJ1-1|NA|TRBV6-1
TGTGCCAGCGGGAGAACACAAATGAACACTGAAGCTTTCTTT
CASGRTQMNTEAFF
>NA|TRBJ2-7|TRBD1|TRBV7-2
TGTGCCAGCAGCTTAGGAACAGGGGGCAGCTACGAGCAGTACTTC
CASSLGTGGSYEQYF
>NA|TRBJ1-4|NA|TRBV7-9
TGTGCCAGCAGCTTATTTGCGGGGGGTGAAAAACTGTTTTTT
CASSLFAGGEKLFF
>NA|TRBJ2-7|TRBD1|TRBV2
TGTGCCAGCACCCAACAACGGACAGGGGTTGGCGAGCAGTACTTC
CASTQQRTGVGEQYF
>NA|TRBJ2-5|TRBD1|TRBV4-1
TGCGCCAGCAGCCAAGCGGGACAGGGGTTTCGCGAGACCCAGTACTTC
CASSQAGQGFRETQYF
>NA|TRBJ2-3|NA|TRBV10-3
TGTGCCATCAGTGACGGCTTTGCCGGTACCACAGATACGCAGTATTTT
CAISDGFAGTTDTQYF
>NA|TRBJ2-3|TRBD2|TRBV11-1
TGTGCCAGCAGTTTAGCGGGGGGGACGACAGATACGCAGTATTTT
CASSLAGGTTDTQYF
>NA|TRBJ1-2|TRBD1|TRBV5-5
TGTGCCAGCAGGGATGAGTGGGACAGGGTTGACACCTTC
CASRDEWDRVDTF
>NA|TRBJ2-7|TRBD1|TRBV13
TGTGCCAGCAGCCCGGGGACAGGGGGCTTGTACGAGCAGTACTTC
CASSPGTGGLYEQYF
>NA|TRBJ1-4|TRBD1|TRBV4-1
TGCGCCAGCAGCCGCCCGGGACAGGGGGGTGAAAAACTGTTTTTT
CASSRPGQGGEKLFF
>NA|TRBJ2-1|NA|TRBV7-9
TGTGCCAGCAGCTCGCTCGGCAATGAGCAGTTCTTC
CASSSLGNEQFF